This TCR beta chain was observed in a study of control samples from healthy donors and cancer patients. This clone was counted a few times. An end of the junction does not agree with germline; a read error may underlie this. Clones were sequenced by immunoSEQ multiplex PCR, and TCRdb holds only the in-frame ones, with some missing. The table records 150,000 to 200,000 clones, around 90% of them present only once. Germline-derived CDR1 and CDR2 are SNHLY and FYNNEI. The CDR3 totals 15 residues. This chain connects TRBV2 to TRBJ1-4; D call uncertain. The TCR was taken from a woman in her forties or fifties in good health. Sequenced sample: blood. CDR3 protein: CASREEMRRDEKLFF. The CDR3 DNA sequence: TGTGCCAGCAGAGAAGAAATGAGGCGCGATGAAAAACTGTTTTTT.